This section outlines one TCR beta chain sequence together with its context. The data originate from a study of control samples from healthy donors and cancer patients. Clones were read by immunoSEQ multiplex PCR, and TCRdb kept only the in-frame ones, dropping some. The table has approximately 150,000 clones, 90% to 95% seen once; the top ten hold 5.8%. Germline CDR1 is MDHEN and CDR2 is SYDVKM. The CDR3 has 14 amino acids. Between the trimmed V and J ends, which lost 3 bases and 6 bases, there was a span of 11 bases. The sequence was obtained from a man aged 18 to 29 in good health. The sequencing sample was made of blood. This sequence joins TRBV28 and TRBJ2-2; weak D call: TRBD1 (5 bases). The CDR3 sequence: CASSFLQVAGELFF. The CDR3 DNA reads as TGTGCCAGCAGTTTTCTACAGGTGGCCGGGGAGCTGTTTTTT. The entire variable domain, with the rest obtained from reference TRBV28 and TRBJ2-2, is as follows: DVKVTQSSRYLVKRTGEKVFLECVQDMDHENMFWYRQDPGLGLRLIYFSYDVKMKEKGDIPEGYSVSREKKERFSLILESASTNQTSMYLCASSFLQVAGELFFGEGSRLTVL.